This T cell receptor beta chain was recovered during a study of post-analysis software for immune sequencing data. TCR beta libraries were prepared from cDNA with unique molecular identifiers. TCRdb reprocessed the PCR reads with MiXCR, giving one entry per CDR3 protein. The sample consists of roughly 570,000 distinct CDR3 sequences, less than 40% of them appearing once. This clonotype has a handful of counts. The sample taken for sequencing was blood. The clonotype was recovered from a girl aged 2-17 years with multiple sclerosis.

CDR3 DNA: TGTGCCAGCAGCGACGGACAGGGGGCTCGCGACCCGTATTTT. Residues: CASSDGQGARDPYF. The chain uses TRBV7-9 and TRBJ2-3; 11 bases align to TRBD1. The ends lost 5 bases at V and 14 bases at J; junction bases unmatched: 12. Per the germline V gene, CDR1 is SEHNR and CDR2 is FQNEAQ (reference sequence). The CDR3 is 14 residues long.